This T cell receptor beta chain appears in the sequencing data of a study of cytomegalovirus exposure and HLA in healthy donors. Vbeta (60) and Jbeta (13) primers were used in the PCR. Clones were sequenced by immunoSEQ multiplex PCR, and TCRdb holds only the in-frame ones, with some missing. The sample shows about 130,000 clones, 10% to 13% of them seen only once. V lost 5 bases to trimming and J lost 4 bases, with 12 bases between them. CDR3 size: 14 residues. Germline CDR1 SGHTA, CDR2 FQGTGA. The sample taken for sequencing was PBMCs. V gene TRBV7-3 combines with J gene TRBJ2-1; TRBD1 might be the D (6 bases). The origin of this receptor is a young woman in good health and CMV-seropositive. The CDR3 region has the DNA TGTGCCAGCAGCCCCATGGGGACATACAATGAGCAGTTCTTC. It is translated as CASSPMGTYNEQFF.